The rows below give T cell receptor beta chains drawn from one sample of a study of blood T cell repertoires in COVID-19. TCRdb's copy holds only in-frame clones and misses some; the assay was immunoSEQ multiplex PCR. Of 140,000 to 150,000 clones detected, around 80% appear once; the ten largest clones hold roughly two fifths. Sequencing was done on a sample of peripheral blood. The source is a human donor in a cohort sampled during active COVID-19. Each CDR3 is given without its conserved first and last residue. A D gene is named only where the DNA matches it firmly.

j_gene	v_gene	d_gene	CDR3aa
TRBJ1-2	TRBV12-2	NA	ASRLDQVGGYT
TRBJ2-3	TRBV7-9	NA	ASSVGGVTVSGTDTQY
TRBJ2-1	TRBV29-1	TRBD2	SVEGGVGLADYDEQF
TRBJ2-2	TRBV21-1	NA	ASSNLAGDTGELF
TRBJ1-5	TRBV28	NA	ASTPSGESNQPQH
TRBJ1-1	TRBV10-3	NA	AISETTVRPEAF
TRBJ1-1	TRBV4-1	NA	ASSQPQTGRLNTEAF
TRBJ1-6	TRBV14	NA	ASSQVAGNSPLH
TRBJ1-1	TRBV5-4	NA	ASTQSPTKNTEAF
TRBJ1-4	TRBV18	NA	ASSPPGGREKLF
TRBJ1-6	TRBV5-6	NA	ASSLEGGSYNSPLH
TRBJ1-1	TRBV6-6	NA	ASSLEQTEAF
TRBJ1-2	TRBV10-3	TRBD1	AISAPGGNYGYT
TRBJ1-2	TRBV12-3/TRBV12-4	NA	ASSQTGYGYT
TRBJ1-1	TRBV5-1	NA	ASSPDPWGRTEAF
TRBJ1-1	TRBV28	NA	ASSFWGRTNTEAF
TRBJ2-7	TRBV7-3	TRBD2	ASSFTSGGGYEQY
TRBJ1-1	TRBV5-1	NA	ASRETGMGDTEAF
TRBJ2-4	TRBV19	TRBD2	ASNPLAGGKNIQY
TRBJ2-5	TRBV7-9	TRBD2	ASGGTSGEETQY
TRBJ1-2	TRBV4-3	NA	ASSQDRTPNYGYT
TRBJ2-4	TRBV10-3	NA	AIRDPGHQAKNIQY
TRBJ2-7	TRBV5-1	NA	ASSLQVRGPYEQY
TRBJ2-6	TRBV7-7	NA	ASSSQPGANVLT
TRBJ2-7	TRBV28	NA	ASSGGASDAYEQY
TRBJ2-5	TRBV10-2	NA	ASIGASQETQY
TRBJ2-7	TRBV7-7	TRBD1	ASSSGTGDSYEQY
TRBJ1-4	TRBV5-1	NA	ASSLGAGTNEKLF
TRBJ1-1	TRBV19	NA	ASIRSRDSHTEAF
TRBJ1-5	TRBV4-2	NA	ASSQDWAGNQPQH
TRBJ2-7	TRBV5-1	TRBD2	ASSLRTSGGFDEQY
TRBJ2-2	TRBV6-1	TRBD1	ASSEVPAGGPNTGELF
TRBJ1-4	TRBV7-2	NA	ASSLSSSPWANEKLF
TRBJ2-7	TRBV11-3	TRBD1	ASSLEGRGSYEQY
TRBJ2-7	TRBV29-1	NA	SVEAYGQANSYEQY
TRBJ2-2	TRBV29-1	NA	SVGEGGELF
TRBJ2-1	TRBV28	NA	ASTPPPGGIYNEQF
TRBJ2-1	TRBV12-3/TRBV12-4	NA	ASSPRNEQF
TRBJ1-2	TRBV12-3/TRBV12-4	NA	ASSPRLDYGYT
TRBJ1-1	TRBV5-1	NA	ASSLIRGRNTEAF
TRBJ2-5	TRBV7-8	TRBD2	ASSPSGLAGVQETQY
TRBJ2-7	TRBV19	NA	ASSIDTSWGQGSYEQY
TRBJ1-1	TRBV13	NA	ASSLGSAAEAF
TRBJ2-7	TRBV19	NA	AVGQTGYEQY
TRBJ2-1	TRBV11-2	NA	ASSSQGWEQF
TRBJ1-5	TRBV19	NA	ASSMAGNSNQPQH